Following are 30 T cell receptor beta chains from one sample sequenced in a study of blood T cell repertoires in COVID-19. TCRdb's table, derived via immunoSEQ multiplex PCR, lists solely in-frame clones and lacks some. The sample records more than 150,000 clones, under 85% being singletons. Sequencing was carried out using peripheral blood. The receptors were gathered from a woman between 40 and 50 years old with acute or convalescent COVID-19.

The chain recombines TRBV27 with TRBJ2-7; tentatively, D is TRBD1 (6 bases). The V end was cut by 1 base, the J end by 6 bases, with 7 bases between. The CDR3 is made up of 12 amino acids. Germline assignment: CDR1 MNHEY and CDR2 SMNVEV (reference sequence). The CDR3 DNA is TGTGCCAGCAGTTTATGGGGGCGCGAGCAGTACTTC. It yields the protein CASSLWGREQYF.

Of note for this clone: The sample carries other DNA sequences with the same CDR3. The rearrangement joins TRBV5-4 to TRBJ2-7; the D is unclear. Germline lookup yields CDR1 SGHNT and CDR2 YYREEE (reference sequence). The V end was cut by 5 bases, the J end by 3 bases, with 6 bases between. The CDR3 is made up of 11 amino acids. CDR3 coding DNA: TGTGCCAGCAGTTCTAACTACGAGCAGTACTTC. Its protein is CASSSNYEQYF.

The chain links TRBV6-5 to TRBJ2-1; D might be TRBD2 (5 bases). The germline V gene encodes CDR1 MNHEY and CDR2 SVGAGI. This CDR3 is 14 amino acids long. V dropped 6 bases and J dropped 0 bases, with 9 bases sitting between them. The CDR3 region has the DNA TGTGCCAGCAGAGAGGGTTCCTCCTACAATGAGCAGTTCTTC. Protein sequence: CASREGSSYNEQFF.

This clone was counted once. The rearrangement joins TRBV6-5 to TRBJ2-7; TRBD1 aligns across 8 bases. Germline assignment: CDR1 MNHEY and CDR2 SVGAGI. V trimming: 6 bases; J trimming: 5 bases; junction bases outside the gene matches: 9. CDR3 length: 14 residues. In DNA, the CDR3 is TGTGCCAGCAGCCAGACAGGGGTTTTCCACGAGCAGTACTTC. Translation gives CASSQTGVFHEQYF.

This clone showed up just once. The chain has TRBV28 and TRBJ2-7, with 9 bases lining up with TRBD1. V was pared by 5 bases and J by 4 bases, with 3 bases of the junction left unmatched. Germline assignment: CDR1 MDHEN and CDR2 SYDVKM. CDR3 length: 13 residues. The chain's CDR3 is CASSVGQGYEQYF. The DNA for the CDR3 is TGTGCCAGCAGTGTGGGACAGGGATACGAGCAGTACTTC.

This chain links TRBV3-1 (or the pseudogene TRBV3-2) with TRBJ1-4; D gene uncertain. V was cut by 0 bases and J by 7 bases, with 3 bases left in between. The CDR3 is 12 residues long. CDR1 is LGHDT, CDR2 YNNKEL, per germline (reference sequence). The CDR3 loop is CASSQESEKLFF. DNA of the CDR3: TGTGCCAGCAGCCAAGAGAGTGAAAAACTGTTTTTT.

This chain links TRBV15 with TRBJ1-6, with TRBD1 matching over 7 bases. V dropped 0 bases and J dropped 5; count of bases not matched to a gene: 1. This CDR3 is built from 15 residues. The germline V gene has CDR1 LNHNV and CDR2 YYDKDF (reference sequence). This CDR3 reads CATSRDRGNNSPLHF. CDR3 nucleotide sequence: TGTGCCACCAGCAGAGACAGGGGGAATAATTCACCCCTCCACTTT.

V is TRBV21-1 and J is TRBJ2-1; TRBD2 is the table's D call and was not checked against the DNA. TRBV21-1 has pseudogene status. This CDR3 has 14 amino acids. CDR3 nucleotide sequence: TGTGCCAGCAGCAAAGCCCCTAGACTAGCGGAGCAGTTCTTC. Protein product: CASSKAPRLAEQFF.

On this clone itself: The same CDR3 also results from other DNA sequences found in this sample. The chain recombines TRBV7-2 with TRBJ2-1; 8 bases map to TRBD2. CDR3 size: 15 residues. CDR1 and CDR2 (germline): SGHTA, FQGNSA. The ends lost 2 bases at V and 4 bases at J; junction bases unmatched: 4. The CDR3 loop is CASSLTSGKYNEQFF. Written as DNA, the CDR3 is TGTGCCAGCAGCTTAACTAGCGGTAAATACAATGAGCAGTTCTTC.

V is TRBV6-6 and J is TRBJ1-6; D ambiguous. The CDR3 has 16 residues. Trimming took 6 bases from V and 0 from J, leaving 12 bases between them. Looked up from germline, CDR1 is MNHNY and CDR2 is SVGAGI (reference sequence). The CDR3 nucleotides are TGTGCCAGCAGCCCCCTGGGAGGCTCCTATAATTCACCCCTCCACTTT. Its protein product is CASSPLGGSYNSPLHF.

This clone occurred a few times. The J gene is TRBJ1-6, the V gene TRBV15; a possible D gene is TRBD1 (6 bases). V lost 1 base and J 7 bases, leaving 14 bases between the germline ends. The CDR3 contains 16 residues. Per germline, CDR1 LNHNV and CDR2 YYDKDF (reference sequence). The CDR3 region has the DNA TGTGCCACCAGCAGAGCAGGGGATCGGCAGAATTCACCCCTCCACTTT. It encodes CATSRAGDRQNSPLHF. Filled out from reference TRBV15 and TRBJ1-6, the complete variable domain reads DAMVIQNPRYQVTQFGKPVTLSCSQTLNHNVMYWYQQKSSQAPKLLFHYYDKDFNNEADTPDNFQSRRPNTSFCFLDIRSPGLGDTAMYLCATSRAGDRQNSPLHFGNGTRLTVT.

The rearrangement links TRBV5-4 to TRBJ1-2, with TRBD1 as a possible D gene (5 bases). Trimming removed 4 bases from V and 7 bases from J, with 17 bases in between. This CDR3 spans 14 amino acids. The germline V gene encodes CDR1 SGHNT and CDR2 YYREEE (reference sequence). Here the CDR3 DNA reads TGTGCCAGCAGCCCCCGCGGAGGGGCGGGTGGCTACACCTTC. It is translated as CASSPRGGAGGYTF.

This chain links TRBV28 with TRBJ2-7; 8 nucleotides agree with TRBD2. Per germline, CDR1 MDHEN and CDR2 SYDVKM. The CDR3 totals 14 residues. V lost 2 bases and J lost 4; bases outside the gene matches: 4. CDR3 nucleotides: TGTGCCAGCAGTTTAAGCGGGAGTTGGTACGAGCAGTACTTC. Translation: CASSLSGSWYEQYF.

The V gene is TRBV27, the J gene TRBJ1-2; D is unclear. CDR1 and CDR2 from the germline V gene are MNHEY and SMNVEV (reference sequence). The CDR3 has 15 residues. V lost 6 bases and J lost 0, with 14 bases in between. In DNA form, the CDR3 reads TGTGCCAGCAGCCCCAAGCCCGCGCCTAACTATGGCTACACCTTC. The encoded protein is CASSPKPAPNYGYTF.

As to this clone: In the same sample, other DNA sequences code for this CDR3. CDR3 in amino acids: CASSLGLAGGNEQFF. In DNA form, the CDR3 reads TGTGCCAGCAGCTTAGGACTAGCGGGTGGCAATGAGCAGTTCTTC. The chain combines TRBV7-2 with TRBJ2-1; 10 bases map to TRBD2. Germline V gene lookup returns CDR1 SGHTA and CDR2 FQGNSA. The CDR3 covers 15 residues. Trimming at V came to 1 base and at J to 6 bases, leaving 3 bases not matched to a gene. Full variable domain (remainder filled in from reference TRBV7-2 and TRBJ2-1): GAGVSQSPSNKVTEKGKDVELRCDPISGHTALYWYRQSLGQGLEFLIYFQGNSAPDKSGLPSDRFSAERTGGSVSTLTIQRTQQEDSAVYLCASSLGLAGGNEQFFGPGTRLTVL.

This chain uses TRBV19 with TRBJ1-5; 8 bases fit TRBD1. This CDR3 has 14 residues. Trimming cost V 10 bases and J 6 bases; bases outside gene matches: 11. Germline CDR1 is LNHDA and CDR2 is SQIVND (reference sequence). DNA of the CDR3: TGTGCCACCGACAGGGGCGATACGGGTCAGCCCCAGCATTTT. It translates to CATDRGDTGQPQHF. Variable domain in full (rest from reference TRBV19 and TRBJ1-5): DGGITQSPKYLFRKEGQNVTLSCEQNLNHDAMYWYRQDPGQGLRLIYYSQIVNDFQKGDIAEGYSVSREKKESFPLTVTSAQKNPTAFYLCATDRGDTGQPQHFGDGTRLSIL.

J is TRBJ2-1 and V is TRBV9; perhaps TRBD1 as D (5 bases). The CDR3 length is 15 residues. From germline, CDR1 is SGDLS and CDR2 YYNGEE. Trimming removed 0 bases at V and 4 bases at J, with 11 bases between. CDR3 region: CASSVVSGLYNEQFF. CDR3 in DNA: TGTGCCAGCAGCGTAGTTTCAGGGCTGTACAATGAGCAGTTCTTC.

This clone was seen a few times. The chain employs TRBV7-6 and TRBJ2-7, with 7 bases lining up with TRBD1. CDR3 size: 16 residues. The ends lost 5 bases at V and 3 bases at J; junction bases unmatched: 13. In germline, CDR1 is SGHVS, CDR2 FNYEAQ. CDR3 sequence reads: CASSPRLRQGGYEQYF. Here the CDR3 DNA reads TGTGCCAGCAGCCCAAGGCTCCGACAGGGTGGCTACGAGCAGTACTTC.

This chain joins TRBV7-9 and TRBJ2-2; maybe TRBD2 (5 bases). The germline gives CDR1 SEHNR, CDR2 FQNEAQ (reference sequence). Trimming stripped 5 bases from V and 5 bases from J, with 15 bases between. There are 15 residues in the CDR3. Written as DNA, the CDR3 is TGTGCCAGCAGCGGGAGCGGCCTGCGGACCGGGGAGCTGTTTTTT. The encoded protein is CASSGSGLRTGELFF.

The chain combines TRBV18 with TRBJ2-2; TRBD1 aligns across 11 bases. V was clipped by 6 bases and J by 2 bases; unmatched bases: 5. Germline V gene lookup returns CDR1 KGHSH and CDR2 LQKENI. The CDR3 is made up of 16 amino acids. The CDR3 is CASSGQGARNTGELFF. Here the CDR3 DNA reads TGTGCCAGCTCTGGACAGGGGGCGCGTAACACCGGGGAGCTGTTTTTT.

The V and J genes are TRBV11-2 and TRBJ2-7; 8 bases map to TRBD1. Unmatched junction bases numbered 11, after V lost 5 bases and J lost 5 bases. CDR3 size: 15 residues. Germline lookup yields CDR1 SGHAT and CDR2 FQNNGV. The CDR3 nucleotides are TGTGCCAGCAGCGGCCCCGGACAGGGCTTTGACGAGCAGTACTTC. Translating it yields CASSGPGQGFDEQYF. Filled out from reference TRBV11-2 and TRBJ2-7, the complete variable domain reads EAGVAQSPRYKIIEKRQSVAFWCNPISGHATLYWYQQILGQGPKLLIQFQNNGVVDDSQLPKDRFSAERLKGVDSTLKIQPAKLEDSAVYLCASSGPGQGFDEQYFGPGTRLTVT.

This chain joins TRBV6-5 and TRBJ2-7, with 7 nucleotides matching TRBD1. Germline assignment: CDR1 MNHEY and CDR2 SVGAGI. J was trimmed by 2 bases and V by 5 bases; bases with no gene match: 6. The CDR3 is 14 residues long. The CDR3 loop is CASSRNRGTYEQYF. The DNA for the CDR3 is TGTGCCAGCAGTCGTAACAGGGGTACCTACGAGCAGTACTTC.

This CDR3 is CASSSQGMNTEAFF. The CDR3 DNA reads as TGTGCCAGCTCATCCCAGGGCATGAACACTGAAGCTTTCTTT. The chain has TRBV18 and TRBJ1-1, with D possibly being TRBD1 (5 bases). Germline V lookup: CDR1 KGHSH, CDR2 LQKENI. The CDR3 totals 14 residues. The V gene lost 5 bases and the J gene lost 0 bases, with 10 bases spanning the gap.

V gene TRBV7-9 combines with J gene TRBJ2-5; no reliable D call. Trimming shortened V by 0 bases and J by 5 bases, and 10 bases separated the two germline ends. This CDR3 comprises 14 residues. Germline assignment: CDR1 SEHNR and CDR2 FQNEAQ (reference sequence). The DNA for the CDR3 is TGTGCCAGCAGCTTAGCTTGGCCCTGGGAGACCCAGTACTTC. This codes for CASSLAWPWETQYF.

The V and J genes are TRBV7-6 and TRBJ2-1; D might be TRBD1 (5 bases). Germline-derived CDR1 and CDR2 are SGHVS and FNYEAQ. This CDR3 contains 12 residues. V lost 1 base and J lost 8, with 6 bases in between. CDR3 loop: CASSLVGHEQFF. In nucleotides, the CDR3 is TGTGCCAGCAGCTTAGTGGGGCATGAGCAGTTCTTC.

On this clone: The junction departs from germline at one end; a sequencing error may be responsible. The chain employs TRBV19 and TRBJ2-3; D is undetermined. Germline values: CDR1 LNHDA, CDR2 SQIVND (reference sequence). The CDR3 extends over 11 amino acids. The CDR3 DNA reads TGTGCCATTAGTCCCCCTCCTACGCAGTATTTT. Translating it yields CAISPPPTQYF.

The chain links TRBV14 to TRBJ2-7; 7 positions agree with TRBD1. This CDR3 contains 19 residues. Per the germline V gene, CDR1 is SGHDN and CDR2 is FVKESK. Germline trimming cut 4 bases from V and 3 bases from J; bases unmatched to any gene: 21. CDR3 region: CASSRSSGTANRGFYEQYF. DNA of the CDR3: TGTGCCAGCAGCCGCTCCTCCGGGACAGCGAATAGGGGGTTCTACGAGCAGTACTTC. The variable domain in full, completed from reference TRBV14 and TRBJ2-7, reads EAGVTQFPSHSVIEKGQTVTLRCDPISGHDNLYWYRRVMGKEIKFLLHFVKESKQDESGMPNNRFLAERTGGTYSTLKVQPAELEDSGVYFCASSRSSGTANRGFYEQYFGPGTRLTVT.

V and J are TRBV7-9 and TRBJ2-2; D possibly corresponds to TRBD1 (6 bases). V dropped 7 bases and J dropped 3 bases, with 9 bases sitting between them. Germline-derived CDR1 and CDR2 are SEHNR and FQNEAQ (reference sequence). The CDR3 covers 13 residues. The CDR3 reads CASTDRYTGELFF. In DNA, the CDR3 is TGTGCCAGCACCGACAGGTACACCGGGGAGCTGTTTTTT.

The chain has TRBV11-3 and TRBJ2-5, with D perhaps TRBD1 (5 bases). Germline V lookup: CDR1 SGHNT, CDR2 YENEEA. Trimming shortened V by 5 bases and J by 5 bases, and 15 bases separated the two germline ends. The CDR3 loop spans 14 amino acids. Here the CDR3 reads CASSPLGHGETQYF. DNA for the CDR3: TGTGCCAGCAGCCCTTTGGGGCACGGGGAGACCCAGTACTTC. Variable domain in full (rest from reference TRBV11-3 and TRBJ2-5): EAGVVQSPRYKIIEKKQPVAFWCNPISGHNTLYWYLQNLGQGPELLIRYENEEAVDDSQLPKDRFSAERLKGVDSTLKIQPAELGDSAVYLCASSPLGHGETQYFGPGTRLLVL.

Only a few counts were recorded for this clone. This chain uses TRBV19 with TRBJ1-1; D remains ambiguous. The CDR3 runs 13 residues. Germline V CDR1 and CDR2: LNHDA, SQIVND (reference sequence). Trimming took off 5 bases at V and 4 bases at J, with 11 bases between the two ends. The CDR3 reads CASSPHLRTEAFF. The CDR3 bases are TGTGCCAGTAGTCCTCACCTACGCACTGAAGCTTTCTTT.